This entry lists 21 T cell receptor beta chains sequenced from one sample in a study of blood T cell repertoires in COVID-19. The protocol was immunoSEQ multiplex PCR, while the TCRdb copy is restricted to in-frame clones and leaves out a portion. This sample has about 280,000 clones; about 85% occur once, and the top ten carry 2% to 3%. Sequencing used PBMCs or T cells enriched from blood (not recorded which). Receptors originate from a woman aged 50 to 65 who had recovered from COVID-19.

Notes on this clone: Other DNA sequences in this specimen translate into the identical CDR3. V is TRBV2 and J is TRBJ2-3; 7 bases match TRBD2. Germline CDR1 SNHLY, CDR2 FYNNEI. The trim removed 3 bases at V and 3 bases at J, leaving 3 bases unmatched. The CDR3 loop spans 14 amino acids. The CDR3 protein is CASSDRGRTDTQYF. Here the CDR3 DNA reads TGTGCCAGCAGTGATCGCGGGAGAACAGATACGCAGTATTTT.

The chain recombines TRBV30 with TRBJ1-6; 8 bases are a match to TRBD1. The trim removed 0 bases at V and 7 bases at J, leaving 8 bases unmatched. The CDR3 consists of 16 residues. Germline V gives CDR1 GTSNPN, CDR2 SVGIG (reference sequence). CDR3 sequence (DNA): TGTGCCTGGAGTGTATATTGGGACAGGCAGAATTCACCCCTCCACTTT. Translation gives CAWSVYWDRQNSPLHF.

This chain links TRBV4-1 with TRBJ2-7; D is perhaps TRBD2 (6 bases). The CDR3 sequence is 15 residues long. The V and J ends lost 0 bases and 3 bases respectively, with 12 bases between them. Germline V CDR1 and CDR2: MGHRA, YSYEKL. As DNA, the CDR3 is TGCGCCAGCAGCCAAGATGCAGCGGACTACTACGAGCAGTACTTC. Translating it yields CASSQDAADYYEQYF.

The CDR3 nucleotides are TGTGCCACCAGTGATGGTGCGGGCGGCTCCTACAATGAGCAGTTCTTC. Residues: CATSDGAGGSYNEQFF. The chain recombines TRBV24-1 with TRBJ2-1; D is perhaps TRBD2 (5 bases). The V and J ends lost 3 bases and 0 bases respectively, with 11 bases between them. CDR3 length equals 16 residues. Per germline, CDR1 KGHDR and CDR2 SFDVKD.

V is TRBV18 and J is TRBJ2-5; weak D call: TRBD2 (5 bases). Germline V gene sequence: CDR1 KGHSH, CDR2 LQKENI. Trimming took off 2 bases at V and 4 bases at J, with 11 bases between the two ends. This CDR3 has 14 amino acids. The CDR3 sequence: CASSPETGRETQYF. The CDR3 DNA reads as TGTGCCAGCTCACCAGAAACGGGGAGAGAGACCCAGTACTTC. The full variable domain, its missing parts supplied by reference TRBV18 and TRBJ2-5, is NAGVMQNPRHLVRRRGQEARLRCSPMKGHSHVYWYRQLPEEGLKFMVYLQKENIIDESGMPKERFSAEFPKEGPSILRIQQVVRGDSAAYFCASSPETGRETQYFGPGTRLLVL.

The V call is TRBV14, the J call TRBJ2-7, with 9 bases fitting TRBD1. V shed 2 bases, J shed 5 bases, and the junction held 4 bases outside the gene matches. Germline-derived CDR1 and CDR2 are SGHDN and FVKESK. This CDR3 is built from 14 residues. CDR3 DNA sequence: TGTGCCAGCAGCCAATGGGACAGGGTCCACGAGCAGTACTTC. Translated, it gives CASSQWDRVHEQYF.

This chain uses TRBV5-1 with TRBJ1-1; D ambiguous. The germline CDR1 and CDR2 sequences are SGHRS and YFSETQ. V lost 7 bases and J lost 4, with 14 bases in between. The CDR3 contains 13 residues. The CDR3 region is CASHSSRGTEAFF. The CDR3, as DNA: TGCGCCAGCCACAGCAGCCGGGGCACTGAAGCTTTCTTT.

The chain uses TRBV18 and TRBJ1-2, with TRBD1 matching 9 bases. Per the germline V gene, CDR1 is KGHSH and CDR2 is LQKENI. The CDR3 consists of 15 residues. Trimming cost V 3 bases and J 6 bases; bases outside gene matches: 8. Here the CDR3 reads CASSPPRDRGDGYTF. CDR3 nucleotide sequence: TGTGCCAGCTCACCCCCCCGCGACAGGGGGGATGGCTACACCTTC.

The gene calls are TRBV7-2 and TRBJ1-4; D uncertain. Germline CDR1 is SGHTA and CDR2 is FQGNSA. The V end lost 5 bases, the J end lost 4 bases, and 11 bases lay between the germline ends. The CDR3 is made up of 14 amino acids. As DNA, the CDR3 is TGTGCCAGCAGCAGCCTTGGCGGTAATGAAAAACTGTTTTTT. Its translation is CASSSLGGNEKLFF.

The J gene is TRBJ2-5, the V gene TRBV5-1; 7 positions match TRBD2. Germline CDR1 is SGHRS and CDR2 is YFSETQ. V lost 3 bases, J lost 5 bases, and 10 bases stayed unmatched. This CDR3 spans 15 amino acids. CDR3 bases: TGCGCCAGCAGCTCCTTAGGACTAGAGGGGGAGACCCAGTACTTC. Translating gives CASSSLGLEGETQYF.

V and J are TRBV5-6 and TRBJ2-2, with D maybe TRBD1 (5 bases). CDR3 size: 16 residues. Looked up from germline, CDR1 is SGHDT and CDR2 is YYEEEE. V was cut by 0 bases and J by 4 bases, with 13 bases left in between. CDR3: CASSLVGVASTGELFF. In DNA form, the CDR3 reads TGTGCCAGCAGCTTGGTAGGGGTCGCCAGCACCGGGGAGCTGTTTTTT.

V and J are TRBV5-6 and TRBJ1-1; no clear D. Trimming left V 2 bases short and J 4 bases short, with 6 bases between. The CDR3 runs to 12 residues. CDR1 is SGHDT, CDR2 YYEEEE, per germline. The chain's CDR3 is CASSFASTEAFF. The CDR3 region has the DNA TGTGCCAGCAGCTTTGCGAGCACTGAAGCTTTCTTT. The whole variable domain, filled in from reference TRBV5-6 and TRBJ1-1, reads DAGVTQSPTHLIKTRGQQVTLRCSPKSGHDTVSWYQQALGQGPQFIFQYYEEEERQRGNFPDRFSGHQFPNYSSELNVNALLLGDSALYLCASSFASTEAFFGQGTRLTVV.

This clone was counted only a few times. The chain has TRBV11-2 and TRBJ1-4, with D perhaps matching TRBD1 (5 bases). CDR1 and CDR2 (germline): SGHAT, FQNNGV. With 5 bases removed from V and 3 bases from J, the gap between germline ends came to 13 bases. This CDR3 contains 15 residues. Here the CDR3 reads CASSVQGLSNEKLFF. In nucleotides, the CDR3 is TGTGCCAGCAGCGTCCAGGGTCTATCTAATGAAAAACTGTTTTTT.

The chain recombines TRBV27 with TRBJ2-1; TRBD2 might be the D (6 bases). Between the trimmed V and J ends, which lost 1 base and 5 bases, there was a span of 12 bases. The germline CDR1 and CDR2 sequences are MNHEY and SMNVEV (reference sequence). The length of the CDR3 is 15 residues. The CDR3 nucleotides are TGTGCCAGCAGTTTATATAGCGGAAACCACAATGAGCAGTTCTTC. Its translation: CASSLYSGNHNEQFF.

The chain uses TRBV11-2 and TRBJ2-1, with TRBD1 as a possible D gene (5 bases). The germline gives CDR1 SGHAT, CDR2 FQNNGV. The V end lost 0 bases, the J end lost 4 bases, and 10 bases lay between the germline ends. This CDR3 region has 15 residues. CDR3 coding DNA: TGTGCCAGCAGCTTAGACCAGGCAGGGTACAATGAGCAGTTCTTC. Translated, it gives CASSLDQAGYNEQFF.

The V call is TRBV13, the J call TRBJ1-2; 7 bases are shared with TRBD1. Germline CDR1 is PRHDT and CDR2 is FYEKMQ (reference sequence). V was clipped by 1 base and J by 5 bases; unmatched bases: 7. The CDR3 runs 15 residues. CDR3 loop: CASSLVRTGEYGYTF. Here the CDR3 DNA reads TGTGCCAGCAGCTTAGTTCGCACAGGGGAATATGGCTACACCTTC.

V gene TRBV14 combines with J gene TRBJ2-7; 13 bases are shared with TRBD2. The CDR3 is made up of 17 amino acids. CDR1 SGHDN and CDR2 FVKESK come from the germline V gene. The V segment lost 1 base and the J segment 7 bases; nucleotides outside the gene matches: 10. Here the CDR3 reads CASSQGQTSGRAWEQYF. DNA of the CDR3: TGTGCCAGCAGCCAAGGCCAAACTAGCGGGAGGGCCTGGGAGCAGTACTTC.

The chain combines TRBV19 with TRBJ2-2, with TRBD1 matching 8 bases. The CDR3 sequence is 16 residues long. Trimming at V came to 8 bases and at J to 0 bases, leaving 8 bases not matched to a gene. Germline V gene data show CDR1 as LNHDA and CDR2 as SQIVND (reference sequence). As DNA, the CDR3 is TGTGCCAGTTCAAGGGCGACAGGGGCGAACACCGGGGAGCTGTTTTTT. It yields the protein CASSRATGANTGELFF.

The V call is TRBV19, the J call TRBJ1-1, with 9 bases aligning to TRBD1. This CDR3 spans 12 amino acids. V gave up 8 bases and J gave up 4 bases; unmatched junction bases: 2. Germline loops: CDR1 LNHDA, CDR2 SQIVND (reference sequence). This CDR3 is CASGQGTTEAFF. DNA for the CDR3: TGTGCCAGTGGACAGGGGACCACTGAAGCTTTCTTT.

The rearrangement links TRBV25-1 to TRBJ2-2, with D perhaps TRBD1 (6 bases). Germline-derived CDR1 and CDR2 are MGHDK and SYGVNS. The CDR3 is 14 amino acids. Trimming shortened V by 7 bases and J by 2 bases, and 11 bases separated the two germline ends. CDR3 bases: TGTGCCAGCATGGGACAAACTAACACCGGGGAGCTGTTTTTT. It translates to CASMGQTNTGELFF.

This chain uses TRBV27 with TRBJ1-4, with 8 bases identical to TRBD1. Germline V gives CDR1 MNHEY, CDR2 SMNVEV (reference sequence). V lost 5 bases and J lost 7; bases outside the gene matches: 6. This CDR3 spans 14 amino acids. This CDR3 is CASSRQGIREKLFF. The DNA for the CDR3 is TGTGCCAGCAGTCGACAGGGGATACGTGAAAAACTGTTTTTT. The whole variable domain, filled in from reference TRBV27 and TRBJ1-4, reads EAQVTQNPRYLITVTGKKLTVTCSQNMNHEYMSWYRQDPGLGLRQIYYSMNVEVTDKGDVPEGYKVSRKEKRNFPLILESPSPNQTSLYFCASSRQGIREKLFFGSGTQLSVL.